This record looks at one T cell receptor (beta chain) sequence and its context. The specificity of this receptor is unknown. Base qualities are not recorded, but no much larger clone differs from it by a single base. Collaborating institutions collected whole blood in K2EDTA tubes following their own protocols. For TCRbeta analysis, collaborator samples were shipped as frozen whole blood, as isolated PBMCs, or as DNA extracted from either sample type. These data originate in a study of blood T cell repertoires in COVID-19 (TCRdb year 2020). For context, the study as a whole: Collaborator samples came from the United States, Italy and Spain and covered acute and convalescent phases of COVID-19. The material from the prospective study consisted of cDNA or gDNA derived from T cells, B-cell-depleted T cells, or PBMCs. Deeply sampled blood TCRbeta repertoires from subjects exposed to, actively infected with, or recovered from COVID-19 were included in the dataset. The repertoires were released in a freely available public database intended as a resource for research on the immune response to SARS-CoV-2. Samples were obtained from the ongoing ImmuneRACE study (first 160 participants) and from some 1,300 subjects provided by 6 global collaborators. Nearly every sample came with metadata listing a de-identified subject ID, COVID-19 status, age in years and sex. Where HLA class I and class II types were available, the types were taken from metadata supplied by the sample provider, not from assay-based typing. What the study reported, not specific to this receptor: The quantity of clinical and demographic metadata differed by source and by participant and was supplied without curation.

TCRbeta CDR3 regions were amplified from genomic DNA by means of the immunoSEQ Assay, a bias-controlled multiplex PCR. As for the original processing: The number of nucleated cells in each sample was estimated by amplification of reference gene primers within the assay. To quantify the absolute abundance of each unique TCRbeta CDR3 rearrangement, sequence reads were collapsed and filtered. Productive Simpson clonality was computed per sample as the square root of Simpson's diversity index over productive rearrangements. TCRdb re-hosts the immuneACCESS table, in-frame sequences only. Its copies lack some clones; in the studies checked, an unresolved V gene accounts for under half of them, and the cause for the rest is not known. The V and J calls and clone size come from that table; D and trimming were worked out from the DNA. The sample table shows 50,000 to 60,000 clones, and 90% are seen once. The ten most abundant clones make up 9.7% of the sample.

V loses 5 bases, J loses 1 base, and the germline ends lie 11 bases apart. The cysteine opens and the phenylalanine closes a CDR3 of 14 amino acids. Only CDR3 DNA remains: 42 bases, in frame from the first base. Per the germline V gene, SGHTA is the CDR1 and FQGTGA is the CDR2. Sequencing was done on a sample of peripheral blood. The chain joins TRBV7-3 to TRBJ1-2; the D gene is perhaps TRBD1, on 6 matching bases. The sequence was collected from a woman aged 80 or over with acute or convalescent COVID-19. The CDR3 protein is CASSPGALNYGYTF. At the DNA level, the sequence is TGTGCCAGCAGCCCAGGGGCCCTTAACTATGGCTACACCTTC. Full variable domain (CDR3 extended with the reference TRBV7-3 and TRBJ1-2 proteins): GAGVSQTPSNKVTEKGKYVELRCDPISGHTALYWYRQSLGQGPEFLIYFQGTGAADDSGLPNDRFFAVRPEGSVSTLKIQRTERGDSAVYLCASSPGALNYGYTFGSGTRLTVV.